The T cell receptor beta chain under discussion was sequenced for a study of blood T cell repertoires in COVID-19. Sequencing was performed with immunoSEQ multiplex PCR; in TCRdb, only in-frame clones are kept and a portion is missing. The profile shows around 130,000 clones, around 89% of them singletons. Germline values: CDR1 SGHAT, CDR2 FQNNGV. The CDR3 extends over 13 amino acids. Trimming took 5 bases from V and 4 from J, leaving 9 bases between them. This clone was seen just once. Sequencing was done on a sample of peripheral blood. The V call is TRBV11-2, the J call TRBJ1-5; D uncertain. This clonotype was sampled from a man in his fifties with active or convalescent COVID-19. Here the CDR3 DNA reads TGTGCCAGCAGCCCCGACGGGAATCAGCCCCAGCATTTT. Translated: CASSPDGNQPQHF.